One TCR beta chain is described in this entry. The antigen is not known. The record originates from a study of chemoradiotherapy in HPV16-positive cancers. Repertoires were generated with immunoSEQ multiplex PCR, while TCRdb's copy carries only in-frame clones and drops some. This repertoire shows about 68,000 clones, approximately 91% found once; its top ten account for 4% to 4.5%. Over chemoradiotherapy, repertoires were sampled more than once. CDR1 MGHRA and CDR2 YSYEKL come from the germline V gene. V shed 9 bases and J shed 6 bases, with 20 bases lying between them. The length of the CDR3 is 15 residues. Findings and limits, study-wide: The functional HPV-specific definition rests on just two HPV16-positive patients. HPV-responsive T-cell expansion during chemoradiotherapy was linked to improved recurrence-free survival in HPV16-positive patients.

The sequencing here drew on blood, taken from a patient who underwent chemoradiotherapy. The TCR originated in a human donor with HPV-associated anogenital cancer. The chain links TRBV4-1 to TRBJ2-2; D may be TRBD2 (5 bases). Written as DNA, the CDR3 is TGCGCCAGAAGCACGGACTTCGTCTTCCCCGGGGAGCTGTTTTTT. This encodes CARSTDFVFPGELFF.